The clone carrying this TCR beta chain was detected many times. Its antigen is not known. This entry comes from a study of neurological immune-mediated disorders. General study results and limits: No CDR3 amino acid sequences recurred among expanded clones across subjects, suggesting private repertoires in all groups.

TCRdb re-analysed the 5' RACE reads in MiXCR, keeping a single row per CDR3 protein. The data hold tens of thousands of distinct CDR3 sequences, with about 5.5% observed a single time. The origin of this receptor is a woman between 25 and 40 years old with multiple sclerosis. The sequencing sample was made of PBMCs.

This CDR3 is CASRDRAKNTEAFF. The CDR3 bases are TGTGCCAGCAGGGACAGGGCGAAGAACACTGAAGCTTTCTTT. V gene TRBV7-2 combines with J gene TRBJ1-1, with 8 bases lining up with TRBD1. The CDR3 is 14 residues long. Germline CDR1 reads SGHTA; CDR2 reads FQGNSA. J gave up 1 base and V 6 bases, and 4 bases lay outside the gene matches.